This TCR beta chain came from a study of blood T cell repertoires in COVID-19. Authors' analysis steps: Nucleated cell number was recorded as an estimate derived from reference gene primer amplification. Clones were read by immunoSEQ multiplex PCR, and TCRdb kept only the in-frame ones, dropping some. The DNA gave D and trimming, while V, J and clone size come from that table. The data show roughly 63,000 clones, roughly 71% seen once. Germline CDR1 reads SGHVS; CDR2 reads FQNEAQ. This CDR3 is built from 16 residues. The V end lost 4 bases, the J end lost 3 bases, and 19 bases lay between the germline ends.

This chain connects TRBV7-8 to TRBJ2-7; D possibly corresponds to TRBD1 (6 bases). The clonotype was recovered from a woman aged 80 or over with acute or convalescent COVID-19. The sequencing sample was made of peripheral blood. CDR3 region: CASSSTIDRSVYEQYF. As DNA, the CDR3 is TGTGCCAGCAGCTCGACCATAGACAGGTCGGTCTACGAGCAGTACTTC.